This is a list of T cell receptor beta chains from one sample in a study of T cell changes during pregnancy in multiple sclerosis. Sequencing used immunoSEQ multiplex PCR; TCRdb keeps in-frame clones, though not all of them. The repertoire holds 40,000 or so clones, with more than 75% as singletons. Material: peripheral blood, obtained in the third trimester of pregnancy. The source is a female donor in good health, enrolled as a control in a pregnancy study. The CDR3 runs from the conserved cysteine through the conserved F or W. A D gene is named only where the DNA matches it firmly.

cdr3_length	v_call	j_call	d_call	cdr3_nt	cdr3_aa
19	TRBV7-3	TRBJ2-2	TRBD2	TGTGCCAGCAGGCACGGACGGACCGGACTAGCTCCTGACACCGGGGAGCTGTTTTTT	CASRHGRTGLAPDTGELFF
15	TRBV7-6	TRBJ2-2	.	TGTGCCAGCAGCTTAAAGTCGGCGGACACCGGGGAGCTGTTTTTT	CASSLKSADTGELFF
13	TRBV13	TRBJ1-2	TRBD1	TGTGCCAGCAGCCCTGACAGGGATTACGGCTACACCTTC	CASSPDRDYGYTF
13	TRBV13	TRBJ1-2	.	TGTGCCAGCAGCTTAGCCAGGAACTATGGCTACACCTTC	CASSLARNYGYTF
11	TRBV2	TRBJ2-2	.	TGTGCCAGCTTCGACACCGGGGAGCTGTTTTTT	CASFDTGELFF
11	TRBV30	TRBJ1-3	TRBD1	TGTGCCTGGAGTTTGGGACAGGGCCAAAACTTT	CAWSLGQGQNF
15	TRBV6-4	TRBJ2-1	TRBD2	TGTGCCAGCAGTGTAAGGACTAGCAACGTGGATGAGCAGTTCTTC	CASSVRTSNVDEQFF
17	TRBV4-1	TRBJ2-1	TRBD2	TGCGCCAGCAGCCAAGTCCGAGCGGGAGGGCCTGGGAATGAGCAGTTCTTC	CASSQVRAGGPGNEQFF
17	TRBV7-2	TRBJ1-3	.	TGTGCCAGCAGCTTACGGGGGGGACGGCGCTCTGGAAACACCATATATTTT	CASSLRGGRRSGNTIYF
12	TRBV7-9	TRBJ1-5	.	TGTGCCAGCAGCGGAGGAAATCAGCCCCAGCATTTT	CASSGGNQPQHF
14	TRBV28	TRBJ2-7	TRBD2	TGTGCCAGCAGTTTAGGCGGGAGACCCTACGAGCAGTACTTC	CASSLGGRPYEQYF
15	TRBV6-1	TRBJ2-5	.	TGTGCCAGCAGTGAATGGGGGGCGGGGGTAGAGACCCAGTACTTC	CASSEWGAGVETQYF
14	TRBV19	TRBJ1-5	.	TGTGCCAGTAGACCGGACCGTGGGAGACAGCCCCAGCATTTT	CASRPDRGRQPQHF
15	TRBV4-2	TRBJ1-4	.	TGTGCCAGCAGCCCCCGGACTGCAACTAATGAAAAACTGTTTTTT	CASSPRTATNEKLFF
14	TRBV9	TRBJ2-1	.	TGTGCCAGCAGCGTAGGAAGTGGCAGCGATGAGCAGTTCTTC	CASSVGSGSDEQFF
14	TRBV21-1	TRBJ1-5	.	TGTGCCAGCAGCCAGGGGGCGAGCAATCAGCCCCAGCATTTT	CASSQGASNQPQHF
13	TRBV6-6	TRBJ1-5	TRBD1	TGTGCCAGCAGATCAGGGGGCCAGAAGCCCCAGCATTTT	CASRSGGQKPQHF